This TCR beta chain came from a study of OX40 agonist ivuxolimab in advanced cancers. Overall study results and limits: Compared with CD4+, CD8+ T cells on average had more expanded clones.

About this clone itself: Antigen: not known.

Sequenced by immunoSEQ multiplex PCR; TCRdb stores in-frame clones only, minus some. This table holds around 6,100 clones, around four fifths found once. This CDR3 region has 16 residues. Trimming cost V 3 bases and J 2 bases; bases outside gene matches: 7. Germline CDR1 is SGHVS and CDR2 is FQNEAQ. This TCR was sampled from an adult with an advanced solid tumor such as melanoma, head and neck, liver or kidney cancer. The specimen comprised CD4+ or CD8+ T cells sorted from blood, sampled in a trial of the OX40 agonist ivuxolimab. The chain carries TRBV7-8 and TRBJ2-1; 7 bases fit TRBD2. This chain's CDR3 is CASSFFSGNAYNEQFF. CDR3 sequence (DNA): TGTGCCAGCAGCTTCTTCAGCGGGAACGCCTACAATGAGCAGTTCTTC.